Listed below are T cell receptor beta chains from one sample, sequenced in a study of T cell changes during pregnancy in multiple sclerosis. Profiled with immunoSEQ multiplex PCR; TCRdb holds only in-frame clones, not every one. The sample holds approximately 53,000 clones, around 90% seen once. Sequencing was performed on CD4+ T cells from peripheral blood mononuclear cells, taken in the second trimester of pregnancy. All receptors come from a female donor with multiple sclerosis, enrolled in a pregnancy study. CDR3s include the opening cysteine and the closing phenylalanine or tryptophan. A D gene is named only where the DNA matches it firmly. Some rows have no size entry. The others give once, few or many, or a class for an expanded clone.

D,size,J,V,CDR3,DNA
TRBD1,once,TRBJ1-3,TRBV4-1,CASSQTPGTASSGNTIYF,TGCGCCAGCAGCCAGACTCCCGGGACAGCGAGCTCTGGAAACACCATATATTTT
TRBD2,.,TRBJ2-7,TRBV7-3,CAKPSGTSGESYEQYF,TGTGCCAAGCCCTCCGGGACTAGCGGGGAATCCTACGAGCAGTACTTC
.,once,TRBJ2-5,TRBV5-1,CASSLAGGPPYF,TGCGCCAGCAGCTTGGCCGGGGGTCCCCCGTACTTC
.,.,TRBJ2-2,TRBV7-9,CASSFPSRNTGELFF,TGTGCCAGCAGCTTCCCTAGCCGGAACACCGGGGAGCTGTTTTTT
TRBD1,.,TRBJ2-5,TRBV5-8,CASSLGQGAETQYF,TGTGCCAGCAGCTTGGGACAGGGCGCGGAGACCCAGTACTTC
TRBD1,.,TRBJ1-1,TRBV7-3,CASSRGQVGEAFF,TGTGCCAGCAGCCGGGGACAGGTGGGTGAAGCTTTCTTT
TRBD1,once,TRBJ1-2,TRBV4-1,CASRQVGTGLDGYTF,TGCGCCAGCAGACAGGTAGGGACAGGTCTGGATGGCTACACCTTC
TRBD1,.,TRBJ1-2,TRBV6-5,CASSTPGQGASYTF,TGTGCCAGCAGCACTCCGGGACAGGGTGCGAGCTACACCTTC
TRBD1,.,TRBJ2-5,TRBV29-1,CSVEGGQGGGETQYF,TGCAGCGTTGAGGGGGGACAGGGGGGAGGCGAGACCCAGTACTTC
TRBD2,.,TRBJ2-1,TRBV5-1,CASSFGGRGNNEQFF,TGCGCCAGCAGCTTTGGGGGGAGGGGCAACAATGAGCAGTTCTTC
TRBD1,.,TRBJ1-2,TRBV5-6,CASSLEGTGVRGYTF,TGTGCCAGCAGCTTGGAAGGGACAGGGGTGCGCGGCTACACCTTC
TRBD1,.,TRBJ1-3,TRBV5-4,CASSTTGNTIYF,TGTGCCAGCAGCACGACAGGGAACACCATATATTTT
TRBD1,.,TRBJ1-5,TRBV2,CANSDGTGLQPQHF,TGTGCCAACAGTGATGGGACAGGGCTGCAGCCCCAGCATTTT
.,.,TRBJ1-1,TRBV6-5,CASSVTGRAAFF,TGTGCCAGCAGCGTTACGGGCAGGGCTGCTTTCTTT
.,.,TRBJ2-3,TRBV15,CATSRDRGTQYF,TGTGCCACCAGCAGAGATCGAGGTACGCAGTATTTT
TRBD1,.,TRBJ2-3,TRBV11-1,CASSRQGVGTDTQYF,TGTGCCAGCAGCCGACAGGGGGTCGGCACAGATACGCAGTATTTT
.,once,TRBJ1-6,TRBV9,CASSTTGYNSPLHF,TGTGCCAGCAGCACAACAGGCTATAATTCACCCCTCCACTTT
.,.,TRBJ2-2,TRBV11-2,CASSLARPGGELFF,TGTGCCAGCAGCTTAGCGAGGCCGGGCGGGGAGCTGTTTTTT
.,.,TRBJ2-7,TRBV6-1,CASSERWGQLDEQYF,TGTGCCAGCAGTGAACGATGGGGACAACTTGACGAGCAGTACTTC
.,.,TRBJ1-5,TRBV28,CATGRGNQPQHF,TGTGCCACCGGGCGGGGAAATCAGCCCCAGCATTTT
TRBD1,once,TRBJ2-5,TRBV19,CASSSDLDRGFVQTQYF,TGTGCCAGTAGTTCTGACCTGGACAGGGGGTTCGTACAGACCCAGTACTTC
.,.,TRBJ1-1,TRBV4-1,CASSQIVGGLGTEAFF,TGCGCCAGCAGCCAAATAGTCGGGGGGTTGGGCACTGAAGCTTTCTTT
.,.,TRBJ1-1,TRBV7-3,CASSTRGGTEAFF,TGTGCCAGCAGCACCCGCGGGGGGACTGAAGCTTTCTTT
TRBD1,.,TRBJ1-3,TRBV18,CASSPTGSGTVGNTIYF,TGTGCCAGCTCACCAACAGGCTCCGGGACAGTAGGAAACACCATATATTTT
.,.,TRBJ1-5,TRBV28,CASSPGGGAGLPFRGQHF,TGTGCCAGCAGCCCGGGAGGGGGAGCCGGGCTCCCTTTTAGGGGCCAGCATTTT
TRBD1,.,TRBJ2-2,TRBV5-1,CASSLGGQGNTGELFF,TGCGCCAGCAGCTTGGGGGGACAGGGGAACACCGGGGAGCTGTTTTTT
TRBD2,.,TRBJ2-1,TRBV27,CASSSWTSGSSYNEQFF,TGTGCCAGCAGTTCATGGACTAGCGGCAGCTCCTACAATGAGCAGTTCTTC
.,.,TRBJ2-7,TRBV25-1,CASSEGTSFPQYF,TGTGCCAGCAGTGAAGGGACTTCCTTCCCGCAGTACTTC
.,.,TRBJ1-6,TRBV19,CASSMEGRTLHF,TGTGCCAGTAGTATGGAGGGAAGGACCCTCCACTTT
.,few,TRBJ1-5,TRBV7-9,CASSSGDQPQHF,TGTGCCAGCAGCTCAGGGGATCAGCCCCAGCATTTT
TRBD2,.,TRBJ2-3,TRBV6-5,CASSFRTSGRPDTQYF,TGTGCCAGCAGTTTCCGGACTAGCGGTCGGCCAGATACGCAGTATTTT
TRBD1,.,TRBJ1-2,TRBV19,CASSLGTGGHYGYTF,TGTGCCAGTAGTCTCGGGACAGGGGGCCACTATGGCTACACCTTC
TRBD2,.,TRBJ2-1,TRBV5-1,CASRLASGNNEQFF,TGCGCCAGCAGACTCGCTAGCGGGAATAATGAGCAGTTCTTC